Listed below are T cell receptor beta chains from one sample, sequenced in a study of blood T cell repertoires in COVID-19. The method was immunoSEQ multiplex PCR; TCRdb's version includes in-frame clones alone and lacks a portion of them. The sample has about 250,000 clones; roughly 80% are singletons. The source material was peripheral blood. These TCRs come from a man at least 80 years old with acute or convalescent COVID-19. Each CDR3 is given without its conserved first and last residue.

TRBJ2-1,TRBV10-1,ASSPASGVNEQF
TRBJ2-1,TRBV24-1,ATSAQGAYNEQF
TRBJ2-7,TRBV7-9,ASSSGQGARSYEQY
TRBJ2-7,TRBV6-5,ASRPAGGLYEQY
TRBJ1-1,TRBV5-1,ASSLRQGPMNTEAF
TRBJ2-1,TRBV5-1,ASSGRTGTYNEQF
TRBJ1-2,TRBV6-1,ASSEGTVQPYGYT
TRBJ1-5,TRBV5-1,ASSVGTGSNQPQH
TRBJ1-1,TRBV6-4,ASSVGTGPYGTEAF
TRBJ2-3,TRBV10-2,ASTLQTGYTDTQY
TRBJ1-1,TRBV6-1,ASSEARGTGPF
TRBJ2-7,TRBV5-1,ASSSSYEQY
TRBJ2-1,TRBV18,ASSPVGQGAYNEQF
TRBJ1-5,TRBV28,ASSLLSGQLHQPQH
TRBJ2-2,TRBV7-2,ASSRNTGELF
TRBJ2-7,TRBV2,ASSLDRGRSYEQY
TRBJ2-7,TRBV6-5,ASSSGTIYEQY
TRBJ1-1,TRBV7-9,ASSLAGEGTEAF
TRBJ1-5,TRBV6-6,ASRDEQGGNQPQH
TRBJ2-2,TRBV4-1,ASSQDLTGAAGELF
TRBJ1-3,TRBV18,ASSPGTAGNTIY
TRBJ1-5,TRBV28,ASSLHGYSNQPQH
TRBJ2-7,TRBV12-5,ASGLATGTGAYYEQY
TRBJ1-5,TRBV12-1,ASSFSYYKGQDNQPQH
TRBJ2-2,TRBV10-3,AIRRPGQGFTGELF
TRBJ2-1,TRBV5-1,ASSLPDRGYEQF
TRBJ2-1,TRBV28,ASSGSGTGDNEQF
TRBJ1-2,TRBV10-3,AIARTGQNYGYT
TRBJ2-2,TRBV7-2,ASSPRRTGELF
TRBJ1-5,TRBV12-3/TRBV12-4,ARRDRVGQPQH
TRBJ2-1,TRBV11-3,ASSLGLAGREQF
TRBJ2-1,TRBV7-9,ASSRDRVVGNEQF
TRBJ2-7,TRBV12-3/TRBV12-4,ASSPGQGRGQY
TRBJ1-6,TRBV3-1/TRBV3-2,ASSQGNRGNSPLH
TRBJ2-5,TRBV5-1,ASSFNRGRETQY
TRBJ2-7,TRBV29-1,SVAAGPTFSYEQY
TRBJ1-4,TRBV19,ASSAVVTINEKLF
TRBJ1-5,TRBV6-5,ASSYMPVPQH
TRBJ2-7,TRBV5-1,ASSPGQGVWDEQY
TRBJ2-3,TRBV29-1,SVDYSGRAGSSDTQY
TRBJ2-2,TRBV2,ASSEAVSGAAGELF
TRBJ1-6,TRBV18,ASSRQGAARWNDNSPLH
TRBJ2-7,TRBV30,AWSVRIKTQGASYEQY
TRBJ1-5,TRBV28,ASSQGLGNQPQH
TRBJ1-4,TRBV7-2,ASSFTGGGEKLF
TRBJ2-1,TRBV5-1,ASYPGTASSYEQF
TRBJ2-1,TRBV4-2,ASSILAPKTSGSGNEQF
TRBJ2-3,TRBV5-4,ASSFQGASTDTQY
TRBJ2-7,TRBV5-4,ASSLAPGHSEQY
TRBJ2-6,TRBV19,ASSIQGSGANVLT
TRBJ2-2,TRBV5-1,ASSQAGVNTGELF
TRBJ1-4,TRBV12-3/TRBV12-4,ASSWSQGEKLF
TRBJ1-1,TRBV5-1,ASSRLSGTGNTEAF
TRBJ2-2,TRBV11-1,ASSLELTTGELF
TRBJ1-1,TRBV7-9,ASSLEVNGQGAF